Presented here are 18 T cell receptor beta chains from one specimen sequenced in a study of T cell repertoires in cytomegalovirus infection. TCRdb reprocessed the reads via MiXCR and lists one record per CDR3 protein. The sample consists of over 450,000 distinct CDR3 sequences, 11% of them appearing once. The sample was PBMCs. These receptors were obtained from a human donor in good health (CMV status not recorded). Some clones in this sample may be carry-over from other donors' samples.

This clonotype has a count of ten or more. The chain couples TRBV11-1 to TRBJ2-7; the D gene is possibly TRBD1 (6 bases). The CDR3 has 15 amino acids. Between the trimmed V and J ends, which lost 3 bases and 0 bases, there was a span of 12 bases. Per the germline V gene, CDR1 is SGHAT and CDR2 is FQDESV (reference sequence). The CDR3 nucleotides are TGTGCCAGCAGCTTTCCGACAGGAAGCTCCTACGAGCAGTACTTC. As protein: CASSFPTGSSYEQYF.

This clonotype has a count of ten or more. The chain couples TRBV7-6 to TRBJ2-2, with D perhaps matching TRBD2 (5 bases). Trimming took 0 bases from V and 4 from J, leaving 18 bases between them. Germline CDR1 and CDR2: SGHVS and FNYEAQ. The CDR3 consists of 18 residues. The DNA for the CDR3 is TGTGCCAGCAGCTTAGCGCTGCCAGGCGGAGAGGGCACCGGGGAGCTGTTTTTT. Residues: CASSLALPGGEGTGELFF.

The CDR3 DNA is TGTGCTAGTGGTGCCGACGTTCGGGAGCTGTTTTTT. It translates to CASGADVRELFF. The V call is TRBV12-5, the J call TRBJ2-2; D ambiguous. The CDR3 has 12 amino acids. The V gene's germline CDR1 is LGHNT and CDR2 FRNRAP. The V and J ends lost 5 bases and 9 bases respectively, with 10 bases between them. Based on the CDR3 plus reference TRBV12-5 and TRBJ2-2, the full variable domain is DARVTQTPRHKVTEMGQEVTMRCQPILGHNTVFWYRQTMMQGLELLAYFRNRAPLDDSGMPKDRFSAEMPDATLATLKIQPSEPRDSAVYFCASGADVRELFFGEGSRLTVL.

Turning to this clonotype: One base away lies a much larger clone, so this may be a sequencing read error. The V and J genes are TRBV7-3 and TRBJ2-1, with D perhaps TRBD2 (5 bases). Deletions cut 0 bases from V and 12 bases from J, with 18 bases between. The length of the CDR3 is 15 residues. CDR1 is SGHTA and CDR2 is FQGTGA in the germline V gene. CDR3 nucleotide sequence: TGTGCCAGCAGCTTAACGTCTAGCACCCCAATTATGCAGTTCTTC. This codes for CASSLTSSTPIMQFF.

This clonotype came up many times. The chain uses TRBV6-2 or TRBV6-3 and TRBJ2-7; 10 nucleotides agree with TRBD2. CDR1 is MNHEY, CDR2 SVGEGT, per germline. The CDR3 spans 14 residues. V was clipped by 5 bases and J by 3 bases; unmatched bases: 4. CDR3 nucleotide sequence: TGTGCCAGCAGTAGAGGACTAGCGGTCTACGAGCAGTACTTC. Amino acid sequence: CASSRGLAVYEQYF.

This clonotype was detected ten times or more. The V and J genes are TRBV28 and TRBJ2-2, with D unclear. Germline V gene sequence: CDR1 MDHEN, CDR2 SYDVKM. The germline V and J ends were trimmed by 2 bases and 9 bases, with 10 bases remaining between them. This CDR3 has 13 amino acids. The CDR3 loop is CASSLKGLRELFF. The CDR3 nucleotides are TGTGCCAGCAGTTTAAAGGGCCTGCGGGAGCTGTTTTTT.

This clonotype was observed many times. J is TRBJ2-7 and V is TRBV5-1, with D perhaps matching TRBD2 (6 bases). The CDR3 sequence is 14 residues long. CDR1 is SGHRS, CDR2 YFSETQ, per germline. Between the trimmed V and J ends, which lost 5 bases and 2 bases, there was a span of 14 bases. The chain's CDR3 is CASRRGMNAYEQYF. In nucleotides, the CDR3 is TGCGCCAGCAGACGCGGGATGAACGCCTACGAGCAGTACTTC.

The chain joins TRBV7-9 to TRBJ2-5; D ambiguous. The V end was cut by 7 bases, the J end by 5 bases, with 8 bases between. Germline-derived CDR1 and CDR2 are SEHNR and FQNEAQ (reference sequence). The CDR3 runs to 11 residues. The chain's CDR3 is CASTTRETQYF. The CDR3 nucleotides are TGTGCCAGCACCACGAGGGAGACCCAGTACTTC.

The J gene is TRBJ2-3, the V gene TRBV19; the D gene is possibly TRBD1 (6 bases). Trimming stripped 0 bases from V and 3 bases from J, with 10 bases between. The germline CDR1 and CDR2 sequences are LNHDA and SQIVND (reference sequence). This CDR3 spans 15 amino acids. As DNA, the CDR3 is TGTGCCAGTAGTATAGATTGGCAGGGGACAGATACGCAGTATTTT. It yields the protein CASSIDWQGTDTQYF.

In this sample, this clonotype turned up many times. V is TRBV6-1 and J is TRBJ1-2; tentatively, D is TRBD1 (6 bases). The CDR3 length is 17 residues. Germline CDR1 MNHNS, CDR2 SASEGT. V lost 4 bases and J lost 4, with 22 bases in between. The CDR3 DNA reads TGTGCCAGCAGTGGACCACCCGGGGACATTCAAGCCTATGGCTACACCTTC. Translation gives CASSGPPGDIQAYGYTF.

The table lists this clonotype with many counts. The V call is TRBV4-1, the J call TRBJ1-1; 9 bases are a match to TRBD1. Germline V gene lookup returns CDR1 MGHRA and CDR2 YSYEKL. V shed 2 bases and J 6 bases; nucleotides not matched to a gene: 4. This CDR3 has 14 residues. The CDR3 here is CASSQPGQGSEAFF. CDR3 nucleotides: TGCGCCAGCAGCCAACCCGGACAGGGGTCTGAAGCTTTCTTT.

This clonotype was recorded many times. V gene TRBV28 combines with J gene TRBJ1-5, with 7 bases aligning to TRBD1. CDR3 length equals 18 residues. The germline gives CDR1 MDHEN, CDR2 SYDVKM. V gave up 3 bases and J gave up 0 bases; unmatched junction bases: 11. The CDR3 DNA reads as TGTGCCAGCAGTTTGACGGACAGGAGGAGTTATAGCAATCAGCCCCAGCATTTT. It is translated as CASSLTDRRSYSNQPQHF.

This clonotype was seen repeatedly, ten times or more. This rearrangement joins TRBV5-6 to TRBJ2-5, with D possibly matching TRBD2 (5 bases). Per germline, CDR1 SGHDT and CDR2 YYEEEE. CDR3 length: 14 residues. Trimming cost V 1 base and J 5 bases, with 12 bases left between them. CDR3 nucleotides: TGTGCCAGCAGCTTGAAGGGAGTGAGGGAGACCCAGTACTTC. This translates into CASSLKGVRETQYF.

This clonotype has a count of ten or more. V is TRBV28 and J is TRBJ1-2; D is undetermined. V gave up 6 bases and J gave up 10 bases, with 18 bases separating them. Germline CDR1 reads MDHEN; CDR2 reads SYDVKM. The CDR3 runs 13 residues. CDR3: CASSPSARGVYTF. CDR3 in DNA: TGTGCCAGCAGCCCTTCAGCTAGAGGAGTCTACACCTTC.

This clonotype has ten or more counts. This sequence joins TRBV6-1 and TRBJ2-1, with TRBD1 identical over 8 bases. The germline V gene has CDR1 MNHNS and CDR2 SASEGT. V lost 5 bases and J lost 8; bases outside the gene matches: 2. This CDR3 comprises 12 residues. The CDR3 nucleotides read TGTGCCAGCAGTCCGGACAGGGATGAGCAGTTCTTC. It codes for CASSPDRDEQFF.

The sample holds a few counts of this clonotype. The chain has TRBV20-1 and TRBJ2-3, with 9 bases fitting TRBD1. V lost 5 bases, J lost 5 bases, and 5 bases stayed unmatched. The CDR3 sequence is 13 residues long. CDR1 is DFQATT, CDR2 SNEGSKA, per germline (reference sequence). The CDR3 loop is CSAQTGGRDTQYF. DNA for the CDR3: TGCAGTGCTCAGACAGGGGGAAGAGATACGCAGTATTTT.

The sample holds many counts of this clonotype. This chain links TRBV12-3 or TRBV12-4 with TRBJ2-1, with D hard to call. V lost 1 base and J 5 bases, leaving 12 bases between the germline ends. The CDR3 length is 15 residues. CDR3 DNA sequence: TGTGCCAGCAGTTTAGTCCCCGACTTGCACAATGAGCAGTTCTTC. This codes for CASSLVPDLHNEQFF.

This clonotype was recorded many times. The CDR3 reads CASSLMAGVNTGELFF. In DNA form, the CDR3 reads TGTGCCAGCAGCTTAATGGCGGGGGTGAACACCGGGGAGCTGTTTTTT. The chain uses TRBV7-3 and TRBJ2-2, with TRBD2 matching over 7 bases. Germline loops: CDR1 SGHTA, CDR2 FQGTGA. This CDR3 region has 16 residues. The V and J ends lost 1 base and 1 base, in that order; junction bases with no gene match: 3. The full variable domain, completed using reference TRBV7-3 and TRBJ2-2, is GAGVSQTPSNKVTEKGKYVELRCDPISGHTALYWYRQSLGQGPEFLIYFQGTGAADDSGLPNDRFFAVRPEGSVSTLKIQRTERGDSAVYLCASSLMAGVNTGELFFGEGSRLTVL.